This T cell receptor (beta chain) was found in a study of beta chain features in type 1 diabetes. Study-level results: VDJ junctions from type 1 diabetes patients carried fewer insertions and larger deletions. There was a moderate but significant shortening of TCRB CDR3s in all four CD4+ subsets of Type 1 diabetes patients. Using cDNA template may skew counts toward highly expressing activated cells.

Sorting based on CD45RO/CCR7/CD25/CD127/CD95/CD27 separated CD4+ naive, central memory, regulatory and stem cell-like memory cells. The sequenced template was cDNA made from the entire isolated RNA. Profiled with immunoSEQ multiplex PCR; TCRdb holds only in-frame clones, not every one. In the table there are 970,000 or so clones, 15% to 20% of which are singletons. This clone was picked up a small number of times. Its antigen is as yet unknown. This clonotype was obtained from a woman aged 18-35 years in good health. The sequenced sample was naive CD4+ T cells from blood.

Written as DNA, the CDR3 is TGCGCCAGCAGCCAAGATAGGGGAGGGCCTGCATACGAGCAGTACTTC. Its protein is CASSQDRGGPAYEQYF. This rearrangement joins TRBV4-1 to TRBJ2-7, with 7 bases aligning to TRBD2. The CDR3 runs to 16 residues. Germline V lookup: CDR1 MGHRA, CDR2 YSYEKL. The junction had 9 bases not matched to a gene; V was cut back by 0 bases and J by 4 bases.